The 30 T cell receptor beta chains listed next were all sequenced from one sample in a study of beta chain features in type 1 diabetes. Expressed TCRB transcripts were sequenced because the isolated RNA had all been reverse transcribed beforehand. TCRdb's copy holds only in-frame clones and misses some; the assay was immunoSEQ multiplex PCR. The sample lists about 250,000 clones; roughly 15% were seen once. Sample: naive CD4+ T cells from blood. Receptors were obtained from a middle-aged woman in good health.

This clone came up a few times. J is TRBJ2-5 and V is TRBV4-1; D is ambiguous. Looked up from germline, CDR1 is MGHRA and CDR2 is YSYEKL. The length of the CDR3 is 13 residues. Trimming pared 5 bases from V and 2 bases from J, leaving 9 bases between. CDR3 amino acids: CASSYTTQETQYF. In DNA, the CDR3 is TGCGCCAGCAGCTATACTACGCAAGAGACCCAGTACTTC.

This clone was recorded a few times. The chain uses TRBV28 and TRBJ1-1, with D maybe TRBD1 (5 bases). CDR1 and CDR2 from the germline V gene are MDHEN and SYDVKM. The V end lost 4 bases, the J end lost 0 bases, and 9 bases lay between the germline ends. The CDR3 is made up of 14 amino acids. CDR3 sequence: CASSSGLLNTEAFF. The CDR3 DNA reads as TGTGCCAGCAGTTCGGGACTCCTGAACACTGAAGCTTTCTTT.

This chain uses TRBV6-5 with TRBJ1-2; TRBD1 might be the D (5 bases). Trimming took off 6 bases at V and 1 base at J, with 12 bases between the two ends. The CDR3 sequence is 14 residues long. The germline V gene has CDR1 MNHEY and CDR2 SVGAGI. The chain's CDR3 is CASRDLTVNYGYTF. The CDR3 DNA follows: TGTGCCAGCAGGGATTTGACAGTTAACTATGGCTACACCTTC.

In its sample, this clone was seen a few times. This chain joins TRBV4-3 and TRBJ1-1; a possible D gene is TRBD1 (6 bases). The CDR3 sequence is 15 residues long. The germline V and J ends were trimmed by 1 base and 11 bases, with 20 bases remaining between them. Germline V lookup: CDR1 LGHNA, CDR2 YSLEER. CDR3 loop: CASSQVGGAGLSAFF. In DNA, the CDR3 is TGCGCCAGCAGCCAAGTTGGGGGCGCCGGTTTATCCGCTTTCTTT.

This clone was counted ten times or more. The rearrangement links TRBV14 to TRBJ1-3; no reliable D call. Germline CDR1 reads SGHDN; CDR2 reads FVKESK. CDR3 length: 13 residues. The V gene lost 6 bases and the J gene lost 9 bases, with 15 bases spanning the gap. CDR3 in DNA: TGTGCCAGCAGTCCCCGAGCGGGTGGCACCATATATTTT. Translating it yields CASSPRAGGTIYF.

The chain employs TRBV29-1 and TRBJ1-5, with D perhaps TRBD1 (5 bases). This CDR3 spans 12 amino acids. The V and J ends lost 5 bases and 1 base respectively, with 6 bases between them. CDR1 SQVTM and CDR2 ANQGSEA come from the germline V gene. The CDR3 DNA reads as TGCAGCGTTTCAGGGAGCAATCAGCCCCAGCATTTT. Translation: CSVSGSNQPQHF.

This clone occurred a few times. The J gene is TRBJ2-2, the V gene TRBV19, with 7 bases matching TRBD1. The CDR3 loop spans 16 amino acids. The V gene end was trimmed by 4 bases and the J gene end by 5 bases; junction bases not matched to a gene: 10. Germline-derived CDR1 and CDR2 are LNHDA and SQIVND (reference sequence). The CDR3 coding sequence is TGTGCCAGTAGTAAAACAGCTCCAGGGGGAACCGGGGAGCTGTTTTTT. It codes for CASSKTAPGGTGELFF.

The chain combines TRBV19 with TRBJ2-7; 7 nucleotides line up with TRBD1. The CDR3 has 12 amino acids. Looked up from germline, CDR1 is LNHDA and CDR2 is SQIVND (reference sequence). J lost 12 bases, V lost 5 bases, and 10 bases had no gene match. CDR3 protein: CASSDTGVVPYF. The CDR3 region has the DNA TGTGCCAGTAGTGATACAGGGGTGGTTCCGTACTTC. Filled out from reference TRBV19 and TRBJ2-7, the complete variable domain reads DGGITQSPKYLFRKEGQNVTLSCEQNLNHDAMYWYRQDPGQGLRLIYYSQIVNDFQKGDIAEGYSVSREKKESFPLTVTSAQKNPTAFYLCASSDTGVVPYFGPGTRLTVT.

This chain links TRBV4-1 with TRBJ1-2; 9 bases align to TRBD1. The V and J ends lost 4 bases and 3 bases, in that order; junction bases with no gene match: 3. From germline, CDR1 is MGHRA and CDR2 YSYEKL. This CDR3 region has 14 residues. The CDR3 bases are TGCGCCAGCAGCCGGGACAGGGAGCACTATGGCTACACCTTC. This codes for CASSRDREHYGYTF.

This clone was found a few times. V gene TRBV11-2 combines with J gene TRBJ2-1; 11 nucleotides align to TRBD1. Per the germline V gene, CDR1 is SGHAT and CDR2 is FQNNGV. This CDR3 contains 15 residues. V shed 6 bases and J 7 bases; nucleotides not matched to a gene: 8. The CDR3, as DNA: TGTGCCAGCAGTTTGGACAGGGGGCGAACAAATGAGCAGTTCTTC. It specifies CASSLDRGRTNEQFF.

This clone turned up a few times. The gene calls are TRBV9 and TRBJ1-1; a weak D match, TRBD1 (5 bases). CDR3 length: 14 amino acids. Germline V CDR1 and CDR2: SGDLS, YYNGEE. V was shortened by 3 bases and J by 4 bases, with 13 bases between the two germline ends. This CDR3 is CASSAQGWITEAFF. The CDR3 DNA follows: TGTGCCAGCAGCGCTCAGGGTTGGATCACTGAAGCTTTCTTT.

This clone came up a few times. The chain employs TRBV15 and TRBJ2-4; D is undetermined. The CDR3 has 14 amino acids. Germline CDR1 reads LNHNV; CDR2 reads YYDKDF (reference sequence). Trimming took off 4 bases at V and 2 bases at J, with 9 bases between the two ends. The CDR3 here is CATSTGMTKNIQYF. As DNA, the CDR3 is TGTGCCACCAGCACCGGTATGACCAAAAACATTCAGTACTTC.

The V call is TRBV5-4, the J call TRBJ1-1; TRBD1 aligns across 8 bases. The junction had 11 bases not matched to a gene; V was cut back by 2 bases and J by 5 bases. The CDR3 covers 16 residues. Germline lookup yields CDR1 SGHNT and CDR2 YYREEE (reference sequence). CDR3 region: CASSFPRGQGETEAFF. Written as DNA, the CDR3 is TGTGCCAGCAGCTTCCCCAGGGGGCAGGGAGAGACTGAAGCTTTCTTT.

Points on this clone: The sample carries other DNA sequences with the same CDR3. The chain uses TRBV7-9 and TRBJ2-5; D gene unclear. Germline lookup yields CDR1 SEHNR and CDR2 FQNEAQ (reference sequence). V lost 5 bases and J lost 0, with 4 bases in between. The CDR3 contains 12 residues. The CDR3 nucleotides read TGTGCCAGCAGCCCTTACCAAGAGACCCAGTACTTC. The encoded protein is CASSPYQETQYF.

The chain recombines TRBV9 with TRBJ2-1; 9 positions match TRBD2. Germline CDR1 and CDR2: SGDLS and YYNGEE. This CDR3 contains 16 residues. Trimming took 0 bases from V and 6 from J; bases not matched to a gene: 7. DNA for the CDR3: TGTGCCAGCAGCGTAGGGGCCCGACTAGCGGTCAATGAGCAGTTCTTC. Protein: CASSVGARLAVNEQFF.

The chain carries TRBV4-2 and TRBJ1-1; perhaps TRBD1 as D (5 bases). The CDR3 runs to 16 residues. Germline loops: CDR1 LGHNA, CDR2 YNFKEQ. The V and J ends lost 3 bases and 1 base respectively, with 15 bases between them. CDR3 nucleotides: TGTGCCAGCAGCCACGGCCCGGCACAGGCGAACACTGAAGCTTTCTTT. Protein sequence: CASSHGPAQANTEAFF.

This clone was picked up a small number of times. J is TRBJ1-3 and V is TRBV7-2, with D hard to call. Germline CDR1 and CDR2: SGHTA and FQGNSA. This CDR3 is built from 14 residues. V was shortened by 7 bases and J by 2 bases, with 12 bases between the two germline ends. CDR3 amino acids: CASNPFGTGNTIYF. In nucleotides, the CDR3 is TGTGCCAGCAACCCCTTCGGGACTGGAAACACCATATATTTT.

The chain recombines TRBV4-3 with TRBJ2-5; D unresolved. The germline V gene encodes CDR1 LGHNA and CDR2 YSLEER. V was pared by 0 bases and J by 5 bases, with 13 bases between. The CDR3 extends over 15 amino acids. The CDR3, as DNA: TGCGCCAGCAGCCAAGATCTTAGCTCCCGGGAGACCCAGTACTTC. Its protein product is CASSQDLSSRETQYF.

This clone was seen more than once but under ten times. The genes are TRBV2 and TRBJ1-1; TRBD1 aligns across 7 bases. Germline V CDR1 and CDR2: SNHLY, FYNNEI. The CDR3 spans 14 residues. Trimming at V came to 6 bases and at J to 12 bases, leaving 16 bases not matched to a gene. CDR3 DNA: TGTGCCAGCAGGGCGTCGACAGGGATCACAGGCTCTTTCTTT. It translates to CASRASTGITGSFF.

A few counts support this clone. This chain uses TRBV6-5 with TRBJ2-1, with D perhaps TRBD2 (5 bases). This CDR3 has 14 residues. Per the germline V gene, CDR1 is MNHEY and CDR2 is SVGAGI. V was trimmed by 5 bases and J by 7 bases, leaving 15 bases between them. The CDR3 nucleotides are TGTGCCAGCAGTCCCCGGACTCTTTTTAATGAGCAGTTCTTC. This translates into CASSPRTLFNEQFF.

This clone is a singleton in its sample. The chain is built from TRBV6-1 and TRBJ1-1, with D possibly being TRBD1 (6 bases). V gave up 4 bases and J gave up 12 bases, with 27 bases separating them. Looked up from germline, CDR1 is MNHNS and CDR2 is SASEGT. This CDR3 region has 16 residues. The DNA of the CDR3 is TGTGCCAGCAGTGGCCCCCGCCGCACAGGGACAAGGGGGACTTTCTTT. This sequence encodes CASSGPRRTGTRGTFF.

This clone was seen a handful of times. The CDR3 loop reads CASSASSGANVLTF. DNA for the CDR3: TGTGCCAGCAGTGCCAGCTCTGGGGCCAACGTCCTGACTTTC. The V gene is TRBV2, the J gene TRBJ2-6; D is undetermined. The V and J ends lost 4 bases and 0 bases respectively, with 4 bases between them. In germline, CDR1 is SNHLY, CDR2 FYNNEI. The CDR3 spans 14 residues.

The chain couples TRBV7-8 to TRBJ2-2, with 10 bases lining up with TRBD1. V lost 1 base, J lost 6 bases, and 5 bases stayed unmatched. The germline CDR1 and CDR2 sequences are SGHVS and FQNEAQ. The CDR3 totals 16 residues. The CDR3 sequence is CASSLEGTGEAGELFF. CDR3 sequence (DNA): TGTGCCAGCAGCTTAGAAGGGACAGGGGAGGCCGGGGAGCTGTTTTTT.

The genes are TRBV18 and TRBJ2-7, with 8 bases aligning to TRBD1. CDR1 and CDR2 (germline): KGHSH, LQKENI. The junction had 8 bases not matched to a gene; V was cut back by 3 bases and J by 4 bases. The CDR3 is made up of 15 amino acids. The CDR3 is CASSPLQGVSYEQYF. The CDR3 nucleotides are TGTGCCAGCTCACCTCTACAGGGGGTATCGTACGAGCAGTACTTC.

V gene TRBV19 combines with J gene TRBJ2-1; 16 nucleotides match TRBD2. The J segment lost 4 bases and the V segment lost 3 bases, leaving 9 bases of the junction unmatched. The CDR3 covers 19 residues. Germline V gene data show CDR1 as LNHDA and CDR2 as SQIVND (reference sequence). The DNA of the CDR3 is TGTGCCAGTAGTATTCGAGGGACTAGCGGGGGGGCTGCTTACAATGAGCAGTTCTTC. It translates to CASSIRGTSGGAAYNEQFF. Filled out from reference TRBV19 and TRBJ2-1, the complete variable domain reads DGGITQSPKYLFRKEGQNVTLSCEQNLNHDAMYWYRQDPGQGLRLIYYSQIVNDFQKGDIAEGYSVSREKKESFPLTVTSAQKNPTAFYLCASSIRGTSGGAAYNEQFFGPGTRLTVL.

This clone was picked up a small number of times. The chain combines TRBV5-1 with TRBJ2-7, with 10 positions matching TRBD1. The V gene end was trimmed by 4 bases and the J gene end by 3 bases; junction bases not matched to a gene: 7. The CDR3 length is 15 residues. Germline V gene lookup returns CDR1 SGHRS and CDR2 YFSETQ. The CDR3, as DNA: TGCGCCAGCAGCCGGGGTTGGACAGGGGGCTACGAGCAGTACTTC. Translating gives CASSRGWTGGYEQYF.

This clone was seen more than once but under ten times. The rearrangement joins TRBV11-2 to TRBJ2-7; the D gene is possibly TRBD1 (5 bases). CDR1 is SGHAT, CDR2 FQNNGV, per germline. V was trimmed by 5 bases and J by 8 bases, leaving 13 bases between them. The CDR3 has 12 residues. The CDR3 loop reads CASSPPRTQQYF. CDR3 bases: TGTGCCAGCAGCCCTCCCCGGACACAGCAGTACTTC.

This clone was seen only a few times. V gene TRBV5-4 combines with J gene TRBJ2-5; 10 nucleotides match TRBD1. The J call is in doubt because the DNA end fits TRBJ2-7 better. This CDR3 spans 15 amino acids. The germline V gene encodes CDR1 SGHNT and CDR2 YYREEE (reference sequence). The CDR3 protein is CASSFPGTGAYEQYF. In DNA form, the CDR3 reads TGTGCCAGCAGCTTCCCCGGGACAGGGGCCTACGAGCAGTACTTC.

V is TRBV5-1 and J is TRBJ1-2, with 8 nucleotides matching TRBD1. With V trimmed by 4 bases and J by 0 bases, 5 bases remained unmatched. The CDR3 contains 15 residues. Germline CDR1 and CDR2: SGHRS and YFSETQ. The CDR3 region has the DNA TGCGCCAGCAGCCTGAGGACAGGGACTAACTATGGCTACACCTTC. Translating it yields CASSLRTGTNYGYTF.

This rearrangement joins TRBV9 to TRBJ2-1; D possibly corresponds to TRBD2 (6 bases). The CDR3 spans 15 residues. Trimming removed 0 bases at V and 7 bases at J, with 14 bases between. The germline CDR1 and CDR2 sequences are SGDLS and YYNGEE. The CDR3 coding sequence is TGTGCCAGCAGCGTAGAGGGCTCCGCGGGGAATGAGCAGTTCTTC. Amino acid sequence: CASSVEGSAGNEQFF.